One sample yielded the 15 T cell receptor beta chains listed below, sequenced in a study of T cells in Graves' hyperthyroidism and ophthalmopathy. Regions amplified from RNA transcripts were the TCR beta CDR3 regions. During a first-round RT-PCR of the TCR CDR3, the HTBI primer set was used. TCRdb reanalysed the multiplex PCR reads using MiXCR and keeps one entry per CDR3 protein. The sample holds around 530,000 distinct CDR3 sequences, 17% seen once. Input material: blood. The origin of the receptors is a woman aged 18-29 years with Graves' ophthalmopathy.

The CDR3 region is CSVVSGMRAFF. In DNA, the CDR3 is TGCAGCGTTGTTTCCGGGATGAGAGCTTTCTTT. The chain combines TRBV29-1 with TRBJ1-1; D is undetermined. Deletions cut 4 bases from V and 10 bases from J, with 13 bases between. The CDR3 is 11 amino acids. Germline loops: CDR1 SQVTM, CDR2 ANQGSEA. The whole variable domain, filled in from reference TRBV29-1 and TRBJ1-1, reads SAVISQKPSRDICQRGTSLTIQCQVDSQVTMMFWYRQQPGQSLTLIATANQGSEATYESGFVIDKFPISRPNLTFSTLTVSNMSPEDSSIYLCSVVSGMRAFFGQGTRLTVV.

Details on this clonotype: The junction departs from germline at one end; a sequencing error may be responsible. The rearrangement uses TRBV6-1 and TRBJ2-3; D not resolved. Germline V gives CDR1 MNHNS, CDR2 SASEGT. The CDR3 length is 12 residues. The CDR3 reads CASSLSQDTQCF. CDR3 coding DNA: TGTGCCAGCAGTCTAAGCCAGGATACGCAGTGTTTT.

Ten or more counts support this clonotype. The chain joins TRBV30 to TRBJ1-4; no firm D call. The CDR3 consists of 13 residues. V lost 2 bases and J 7 bases, leaving 11 bases between the germline ends. Germline CDR1 and CDR2: GTSNPN and SVGIG (reference sequence). The CDR3 DNA follows: TGTGCCTGGAGTTCCGACCGGGGTGAAAAACTGTTTTTT. Translation: CAWSSDRGEKLFF.

Note on this clonotype: A much larger clone differs from this one at a single base, so this may be a read error. The chain uses TRBV7-2 and TRBJ1-6; TRBD1 matches 8 bases. This CDR3 spans 15 amino acids. CDR1 is SGHTA, CDR2 FQGNSA, per germline. CDR3: CASSVMDRDNLPLHF. The CDR3 nucleotides read TGTGCCAGCAGCGTAATGGACAGGGATAATTTACCCCTCCACTTT.

This clonotype has ten or more counts. The chain uses TRBV3-1 and TRBJ1-1; D uncertain. The CDR3 has 14 amino acids. Looked up from germline, CDR1 is LGHDT and CDR2 is YNNKEL (reference sequence). V was trimmed by 0 bases and J by 2 bases, leaving 7 bases between them. CDR3 residues: CASSQDRHNTEAFF. The CDR3 DNA reads TGTGCCAGCAGCCAAGATAGACACAACACTGAAGCTTTCTTT.

The chain is built from TRBV30 and TRBJ1-6, with no clear D. The CDR3 consists of 12 residues. Trimming took 4 bases from V and 7 from J, leaving 8 bases between them. CDR1 and CDR2 from the germline V gene are GTSNPN and SVGIG (reference sequence). The CDR3 region has the DNA TGTGCCTGGAATCTGGCAAATTCACCCCTCCACTTT. This sequence encodes CAWNLANSPLHF.

This clonotype appeared a few times. V gene TRBV14 combines with J gene TRBJ2-7, with 9 bases fitting TRBD1. J was trimmed by 0 bases and V by 0 bases; bases with no gene match: 6. Looked up from germline, CDR1 is SGHDN and CDR2 is FVKESK. This CDR3 has 17 amino acids. In DNA, the CDR3 is TGTGCCAGCAGCCAAGAAGAAAAGACAGGGGGCTCCTACGAGCAGTACTTC. The encoded protein is CASSQEEKTGGSYEQYF.

This clonotype has a handful of counts. The J gene is TRBJ1-6, the V gene TRBV19; 8 nucleotides match TRBD1. Germline V CDR1 and CDR2: LNHDA, SQIVND (reference sequence). This CDR3 comprises 10 residues. J lost 15 bases, V lost 10 bases, and 5 bases had no gene match. In nucleotides, the CDR3 is TGTGCCATTTCGGACAGGGACCTCCACTTT. It specifies CAISDRDLHF. The full variable domain, its missing parts supplied by reference TRBV19 and TRBJ1-6, is DGGITQSPKYLFRKEGQNVTLSCEQNLNHDAMYWYRQDPGQGLRLIYYSQIVNDFQKGDIAEGYSVSREKKESFPLTVTSAQKNPTAFYLCAISDRDLHFGNGTRLTVT.

V gene TRBV27 combines with J gene TRBJ2-1, with 9 bases fitting TRBD2. The V gene end was trimmed by 1 base and the J gene end by 6 bases; junction bases not matched to a gene: 7. In germline, CDR1 is MNHEY, CDR2 SMNVEV (reference sequence). The CDR3 is 16 residues long. The CDR3 loop is CASSLFAGGPPNEQFF. The CDR3 DNA is TGTGCCAGCAGTTTATTTGCGGGAGGGCCCCCCAATGAGCAGTTCTTC.

This clonotype has a count of ten or more. The chain has TRBV28 and TRBJ2-7; possibly TRBD1 for D (6 bases). Germline CDR1 reads MDHEN; CDR2 reads SYDVKM. The CDR3 sequence is 11 residues long. V was cut by 6 bases and J by 4 bases, with 7 bases left in between. CDR3 loop: CASSGQYEQYF. The CDR3 DNA follows: TGTGCCAGCAGCGGACAGTACGAGCAGTACTTC.

This clonotype was seen at least ten times. This rearrangement joins TRBV5-1 to TRBJ1-6; D may be TRBD1 (6 bases). Germline V lookup: CDR1 SGHRS, CDR2 YFSETQ. The CDR3 is made up of 15 amino acids. V shed 4 bases and J shed 6 bases, with 14 bases lying between them. The DNA for the CDR3 is TGCGCCAGCAGCACAGGGACACTGACTAATTCACCCCTCCACTTT. It yields the protein CASSTGTLTNSPLHF.

This clonotype was recorded a few times. The chain has TRBV9 and TRBJ2-7; 9 positions match TRBD1. V was pared by 2 bases and J by 5 bases, with 8 bases of the junction left unmatched. The CDR3 has 15 residues. Per the germline V gene, CDR1 is SGDLS and CDR2 is YYNGEE. The CDR3 coding sequence is TGTGCCAGCAGCGTTACCGGGACAGGGCTCGACGAGCAGTACTTC. It codes for CASSVTGTGLDEQYF.

At least ten counts were recorded for this clonotype. This chain connects TRBV29-1 to TRBJ1-2; unclear D gene. The V end lost 3 bases, the J end lost 0 bases, and 8 bases lay between the germline ends. The germline V gene encodes CDR1 SQVTM and CDR2 ANQGSEA. The CDR3 has 13 residues. This chain's CDR3 is CSVEGGTNYGYTF. Here the CDR3 DNA reads TGCAGCGTTGAGGGTGGAACTAACTATGGCTACACCTTC.

The chain recombines TRBV4-1 with TRBJ2-5; no firm D call. The V gene's germline CDR1 is MGHRA and CDR2 YSYEKL. The length of the CDR3 is 14 residues. V lost 5 bases to trimming and J lost 2 bases, with 12 bases between them. CDR3 nucleotide sequence: TGCGCCAGCAGCAAATCCGGGTCACAAGAGACCCAGTACTTC. Translated: CASSKSGSQETQYF.

The rearrangement joins TRBV5-1 to TRBJ2-3, with 7 bases matching TRBD2. Trimming at V came to 4 bases and at J to 2 bases, leaving 10 bases not matched to a gene. Germline lookup yields CDR1 SGHRS and CDR2 YFSETQ. The CDR3 spans 16 residues. CDR3 region: CASSPLYSGNTDTQYF. The DNA for the CDR3 is TGCGCCAGCAGCCCACTATACAGCGGGAACACAGATACGCAGTATTTT.